This TCR beta chain was profiled in a study of CD8 T cells in ankylosing spondylitis. There are a few counts of this clonotype. Antigen: not known. Study outcomes and limitations: Earlier work had already found some motif variants in reactive arthritis synovial fluid and blood. The study looked at matched synovial fluid samples from ankylosing spondylitis patients. Disease-linked clones were reported to be significantly enriched there. A motif in TCR beta, a set of eight or nine highly homologous variants, appeared characteristic of ankylosing spondylitis blood. As for the disease-linked clones, they showed a CD8+ phenotype and occurred at relatively low frequencies in peripheral blood.

The authors made TCR beta libraries by quantitative 5'-RACE with molecular barcodes. Using its own MiXCR run on the 5' RACE reads, TCRdb lists one record per CDR3 protein. The table lists 700,000 or so distinct CDR3 sequences, around 20% of them singletons. The V and J ends lost 2 bases and 3 bases respectively, with 20 bases between them. In germline, CDR1 is DFQATT, CDR2 SNEGSKA (reference sequence). The CDR3 totals 16 residues. The receptor was isolated from a male donor with ankylosing spondylitis. Input material: blood, either unsorted or a sorted T cell fraction (not recorded which). The chain joins TRBV20-1 to TRBJ2-7; D may correspond to TRBD1 or TRBD2 (6 bases each). The CDR3 is CSARLPGAGRNYEQYF. The CDR3 region has the DNA TGCAGTGCTAGATTGCCGGGGGCGGGACGTAACTACGAGCAGTACTTC.